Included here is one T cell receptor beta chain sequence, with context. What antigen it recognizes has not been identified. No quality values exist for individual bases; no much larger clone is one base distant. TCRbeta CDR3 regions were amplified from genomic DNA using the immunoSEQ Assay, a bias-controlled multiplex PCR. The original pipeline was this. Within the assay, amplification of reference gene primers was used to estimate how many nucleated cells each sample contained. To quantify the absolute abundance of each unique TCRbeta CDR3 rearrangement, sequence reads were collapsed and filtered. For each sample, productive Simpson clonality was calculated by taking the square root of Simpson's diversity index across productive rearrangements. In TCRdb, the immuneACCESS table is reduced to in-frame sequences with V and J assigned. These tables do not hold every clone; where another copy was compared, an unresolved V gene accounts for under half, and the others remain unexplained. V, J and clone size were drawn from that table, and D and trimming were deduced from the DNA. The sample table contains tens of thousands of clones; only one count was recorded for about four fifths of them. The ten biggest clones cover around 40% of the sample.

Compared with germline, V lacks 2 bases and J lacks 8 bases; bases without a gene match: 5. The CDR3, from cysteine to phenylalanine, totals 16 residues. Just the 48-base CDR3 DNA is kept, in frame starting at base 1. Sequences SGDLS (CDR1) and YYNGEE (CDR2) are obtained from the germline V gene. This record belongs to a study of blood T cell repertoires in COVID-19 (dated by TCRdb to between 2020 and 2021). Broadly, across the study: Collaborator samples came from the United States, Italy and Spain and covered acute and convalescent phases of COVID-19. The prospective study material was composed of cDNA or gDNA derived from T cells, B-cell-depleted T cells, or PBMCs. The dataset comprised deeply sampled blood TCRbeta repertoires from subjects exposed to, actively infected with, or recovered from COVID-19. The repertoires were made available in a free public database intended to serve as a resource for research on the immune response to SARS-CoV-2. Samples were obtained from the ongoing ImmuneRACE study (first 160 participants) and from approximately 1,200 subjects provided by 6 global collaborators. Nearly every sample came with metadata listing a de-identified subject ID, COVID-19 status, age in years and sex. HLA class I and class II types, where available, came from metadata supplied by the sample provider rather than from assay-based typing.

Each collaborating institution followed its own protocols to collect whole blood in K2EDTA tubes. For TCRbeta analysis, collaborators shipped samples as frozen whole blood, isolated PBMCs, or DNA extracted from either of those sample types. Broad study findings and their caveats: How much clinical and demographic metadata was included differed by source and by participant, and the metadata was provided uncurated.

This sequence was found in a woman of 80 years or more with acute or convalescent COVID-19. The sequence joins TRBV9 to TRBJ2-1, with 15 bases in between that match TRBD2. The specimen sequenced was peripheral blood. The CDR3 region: CASSVGTSGGIDEQFF. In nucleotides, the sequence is TGTGCCAGCAGCGTGGGGACTAGCGGGGGGATCGATGAGCAGTTCTTC.